The clone carrying this TCR beta chain was counted a few times. Its antigen is currently unknown. The data were taken from a study of regulatory T cells in long-lasting Graves disease. Study results and caveats: Newly diagnosed patients had higher TCR diversity than persistent Graves' patients did.

Arm-PCR of CDR3 regions and iRepertoire HTBI primers were used to build TCR beta libraries. As handled by the study authors: Around 59 TRBV and around 15 TRBJ segments were identified across samples. Using its own MiXCR run on the multiplex PCR reads, TCRdb lists one record per CDR3 protein. The V and J calls were not made by the authors but by TCRdb's processing. The repertoire consists of 300,000 to 350,000 distinct CDR3 sequences, with around a fifth occurring once and the leading ten covering roughly 27%. Time point noted: persistent/refractory GD, antithyroid drugs over 5 years with positive TRAb. With RNA extracted from PBMCs as input, the TCR library was made. This receptor was identified in a female donor with Graves disease. The specimen was peripheral blood mononuclear cells (PBMCs), collected when the disease was refractory, from a patient treated with antithyroid drugs.

CDR3 in DNA: TGCAGTGCTAGAATGGACACTTTCTATGGCTACACCTTC. It specifies CSARMDTFYGYTF. The chain combines TRBV20-1 with TRBJ1-2; tentatively, D is TRBD1 (5 bases). Germline-derived CDR1 and CDR2 are DFQATT and SNEGSKA (reference sequence). Between the trimmed V and J ends, which lost 2 bases and 4 bases, there was a span of 11 bases. This CDR3 comprises 13 residues.